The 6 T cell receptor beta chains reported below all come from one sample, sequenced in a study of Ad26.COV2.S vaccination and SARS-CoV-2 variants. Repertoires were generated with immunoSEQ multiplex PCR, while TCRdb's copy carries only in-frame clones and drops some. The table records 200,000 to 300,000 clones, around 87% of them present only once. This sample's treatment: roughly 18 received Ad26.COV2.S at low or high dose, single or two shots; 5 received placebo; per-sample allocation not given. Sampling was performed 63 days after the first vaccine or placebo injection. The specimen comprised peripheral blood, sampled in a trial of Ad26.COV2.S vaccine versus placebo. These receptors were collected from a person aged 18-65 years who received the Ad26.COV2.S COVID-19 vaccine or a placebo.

CDR3 sequence: CASSFVGDTQYF. CDR3 coding DNA: TGTGCCAGCAGCTTCGTGGGAGATACGCAGTATTTT. The chain recombines TRBV11-2 with TRBJ2-3; D ambiguous. From germline, CDR1 is SGHAT and CDR2 FQNNGV. There are 12 residues in the CDR3. V gave up 3 bases and J gave up 5 bases, with 6 bases separating them.

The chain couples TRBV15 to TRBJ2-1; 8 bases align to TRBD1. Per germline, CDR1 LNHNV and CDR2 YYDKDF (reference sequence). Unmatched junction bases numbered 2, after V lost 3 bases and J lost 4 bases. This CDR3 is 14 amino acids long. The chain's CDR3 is CATSRDRVYNEQFF. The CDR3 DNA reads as TGTGCCACCAGCAGGGACAGGGTGTACAATGAGCAGTTCTTC.

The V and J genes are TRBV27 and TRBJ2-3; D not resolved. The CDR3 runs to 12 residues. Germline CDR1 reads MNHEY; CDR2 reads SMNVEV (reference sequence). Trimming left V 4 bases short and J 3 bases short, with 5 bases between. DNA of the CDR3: TGTGCCAGCAGTTCAGAAACAGATACGCAGTATTTT. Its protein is CASSSETDTQYF.

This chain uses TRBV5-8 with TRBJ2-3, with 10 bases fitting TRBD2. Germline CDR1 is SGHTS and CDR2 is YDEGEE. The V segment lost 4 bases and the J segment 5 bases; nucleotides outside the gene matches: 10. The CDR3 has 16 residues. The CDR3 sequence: CASSRSAGGPVDTQYF. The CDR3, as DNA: TGTGCCAGCAGCCGGTCAGCGGGAGGGCCGGTAGATACGCAGTATTTT.

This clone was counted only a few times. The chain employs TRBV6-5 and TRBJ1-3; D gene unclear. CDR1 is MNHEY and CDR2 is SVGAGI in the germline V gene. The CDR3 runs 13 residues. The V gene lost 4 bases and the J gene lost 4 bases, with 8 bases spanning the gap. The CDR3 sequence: CASSFGMGNTIYF. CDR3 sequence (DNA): TGTGCCAGCAGTTTCGGCATGGGAAACACCATATATTTT.

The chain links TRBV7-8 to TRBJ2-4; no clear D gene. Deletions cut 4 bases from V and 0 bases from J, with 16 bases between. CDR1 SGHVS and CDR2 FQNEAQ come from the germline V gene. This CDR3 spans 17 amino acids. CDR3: CASSYQEWNKAKNIQYF. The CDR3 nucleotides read TGTGCCAGCAGCTACCAGGAGTGGAACAAAGCCAAAAACATTCAGTACTTC.